This section outlines one TCR beta chain sequence together with its context. The sample comes from a study of T cell changes during pregnancy in multiple sclerosis. TCRdb's copy holds only in-frame clones and misses some; the assay was immunoSEQ multiplex PCR. Altogether about 44,000 clones are present, 89% being singletons, with the ten largest covering roughly 1.2%. V shed 5 bases and J shed 0 bases, with 17 bases lying between them. CDR1 and CDR2 (germline): MGHRA, YSYEKL. This CDR3 region has 16 residues. The clonotype originates from a female donor with multiple sclerosis, enrolled in a pregnancy study. The chain carries TRBV4-1 and TRBJ2-7, with D uncertain. The material was CD4+ T cells from peripheral blood mononuclear cells, obtained after pregnancy. The CDR3 reads CASSGRGPLSSYEQYF. The CDR3 region has the DNA TGCGCCAGCAGCGGAAGAGGCCCCTTGAGCTCCTACGAGCAGTACTTC.